Here is one T cell receptor (beta chain) with its context. This sample stems from a study of PD-1 and CTLA-4 blockade in melanoma. This CDR3 contains 13 residues. The ends were cut back, 2 bases at V and 2 bases at J, with 9 bases in the middle. Germline CDR1 GTSNPN, CDR2 SVGIG (reference sequence). TCRdb's copy holds only in-frame clones and misses some; the assay was immunoSEQ multiplex PCR. The repertoire has about 31,000 clones, around 90% of them found once; the top ten carry over 6.5%. The specimen was CD8+ T cells from peripheral blood, collected from a patient given anti-PD-1 treatment. This TCR derives from a human donor with melanoma. The V and J genes are TRBV30 and TRBJ1-2, with D tentatively TRBD1 (5 bases). In DNA, the CDR3 is TGTGCCTGGAGTATGGACAACAACTATGGCTACACCTTC. It codes for CAWSMDNNYGYTF.